These 22 T cell receptor beta chains came from one sample sequenced in a study of tumor-infiltrating lymphocytes in primary liver carcinoma. The source of the blood RNA was unsorted whole blood, and germline DNA was extracted as well. Making TCR beta cDNA involved around 510 ng total RNA and a constant-region primer. Three rounds of nested multiplex PCR with slightly modified ARM-PCR produced TCR beta libraries. PCR rounds one and two used TRBV1-TRBV30 forward primers with a C-beta reverse primer for 10 cycles each. TCRdb redid the calling of the multiplex PCR reads with MiXCR, one entry per CDR3 protein. The sample includes some 200,000 distinct CDR3 sequences, roughly two thirds seen only once; the top ten take around 7.1%. Material: peripheral blood. These receptors came from a woman in her fifties or sixties with primary liver carcinoma and hepatitis B virus infection.

As to this clonotype: Just one base apart from a much larger clone, this may be a read error. This chain links TRBV5-1 with TRBJ2-5, with D unclear. CDR1 is SGHRS, CDR2 YFSETQ, per germline. Trimming stripped 0 bases from V and 3 bases from J, with 9 bases between. This CDR3 is built from 14 residues. Here the CDR3 DNA reads TGCGCCAGCAGCTTGGGAGTAGCTGAAGAGACCCAGTACTTC. It codes for CASSLGVAEETQYF. The full variable domain, its missing parts supplied by reference TRBV5-1 and TRBJ2-5, is KAGVTQTPRYLIKTRGQQVTLSCSPISGHRSVSWYQQTPGQGLQFLFEYFSETQRNKGNFPGRFSGRQFSNSRSEMNVSTLELGDSALYLCASSLGVAEETQYFGPGTRLLVL.

A word on this clonotype: Without the conserved terminal phenylalanine or tryptophan, this CDR3 likely stems from a read error. The chain carries TRBV11-2 and TRBJ2-5; 7 bases are a match to TRBD1. The CDR3 contains 14 residues. The germline CDR1 and CDR2 sequences are SGHAT and FQNNGV. The junction had 10 bases not matched to a gene; V was cut back by 9 bases and J by 3 bases. CDR3 in amino acids: CARSPTGRKETQYY. CDR3 coding DNA: TGTGCCAGGAGCCCGACAGGGCGGAAAGAGACCCAGTACTAC.

A word on this clonotype: A much larger clone differs from this one at a single base, so this may be a read error. V gene TRBV6-5 combines with J gene TRBJ2-3, with D possibly matching TRBD1 (5 bases). The closer fit of TRBJ1-5 to the DNA end suggests the J call may be wrong. The germline V gene has CDR1 MNHEY and CDR2 SVGAGI. This CDR3 has 14 amino acids. CDR3 sequence reads: CASGAGGPQDTQHF. CDR3 in DNA: TGTGCCAGCGGGGCGGGAGGGCCACAAGATACGCAGCATTTT.

Notes on this clonotype: A much larger clone sits a single nucleotide away, making a read error possible. The chain combines TRBV6-1 with TRBJ2-1, with unresolved D. CDR3 length: 12 amino acids. V was trimmed by 8 bases and J by 7 bases, leaving 12 bases between them. Germline lookup yields CDR1 MNHNS and CDR2 SASEGT. The CDR3 nucleotides are TGTGCCAGCGGTCGTGGTAGAAATGAGCAGTTCTTC. It yields the protein CASGRGRNEQFF.

Concerning this clonotype: This sequence may be a read error, since a much larger clone differs from it by one base. This chain uses TRBV4-2 with TRBJ1-1; D gene unclear. The germline gives CDR1 LGHNA, CDR2 YNFKEQ. The CDR3 consists of 13 residues. CDR3 region: CVSSRRGGQEAFF. In nucleotides, the CDR3 is TGTGTCAGCAGCCGAAGAGGCGGGCAGGAAGCTTTCTTT.

To note about this clonotype: The junction shows a germline mismatch at one end, possibly a read error. The chain couples TRBV29-1 to TRBJ2-5; 7 nucleotides agree with TRBD2. Per the germline V gene, CDR1 is SQVTM and CDR2 is ANQGSEA. This CDR3 has 14 residues. CDR3: CSVAAAGTIETQCF. CDR3 sequence (DNA): TGCAGCGTTGCTGCAGCGGGGACCATAGAGACCCAGTGCTTC.

The gene calls are TRBV5-4 and TRBJ1-2; tentatively, D is TRBD1 (5 bases). The length of the CDR3 is 13 residues. Trimming shortened V by 3 bases and J by 7 bases, and 13 bases separated the two germline ends. Per germline, CDR1 SGHNT and CDR2 YYREEE (reference sequence). The CDR3 bases are TGTGCCAGCAGCTGGACATGGGTGGGTGGCTACACCTTC. Protein product: CASSWTWVGGYTF.

Points on this clonotype: Since a much larger clone is just one base distant, this may be a read error. V usage is TRBV4-2 and J usage is TRBJ2-1; 9 nucleotides match TRBD2. Germline lookup yields CDR1 LGHNA and CDR2 YNFKEQ. V lost 3 bases, J lost 8 bases, and 20 bases stayed unmatched. The CDR3 spans 19 residues. CDR3 protein: CASSHFLAGGSRDVDEQFF. CDR3 DNA: TGTGCCAGCAGCCATTTTTTGGCGGGAGGGTCCCGAGATGTGGATGAGCAGTTCTTC.

The chain carries TRBV29-1 and TRBJ1-3; D call uncertain. V shed 4 bases and J shed 0 bases, with 7 bases lying between them. CDR3 length: 13 residues. Germline V lookup: CDR1 SQVTM, CDR2 ANQGSEA. The CDR3 bases are TGCAGCGTTGCTAGTTCCTCTGGAAACACCATATATTTT. Translated: CSVASSSGNTIYF.

At least ten counts were recorded for this clonotype. The V call is TRBV14, the J call TRBJ2-7; 8 nucleotides line up with TRBD1. The CDR3 contains 15 residues. In germline, CDR1 is SGHDN, CDR2 FVKESK. The V gene end was trimmed by 4 bases and the J gene end by 1 base; junction bases not matched to a gene: 6. CDR3 protein: CASSRGQGGSYEQYF. CDR3 coding DNA: TGTGCCAGCAGCCGAGGACAGGGCGGATCCTACGAGCAGTACTTC.

Concerning this clonotype: Compared with germline, one end of the junction differs, possibly owing to a read error. V and J are TRBV4-1 and TRBJ1-5; D is unresolved. The CDR3 consists of 15 residues. Germline V gives CDR1 MGHRA, CDR2 YSYEKL. The CDR3 coding sequence is TGCGCCAGCAGCCCAGGAGGTAGTGGCAATGAGCCCCAGCATTTT. Amino acids: CASSPGGSGNEPQHF.

This clonotype has just a few counts. The chain combines TRBV5-4 with TRBJ2-3; 11 bases are a match to TRBD2. The trim removed 4 bases at V and 2 bases at J, leaving 6 bases unmatched. The germline gives CDR1 SGHNT, CDR2 YYREEE (reference sequence). The CDR3 runs to 16 residues. The CDR3 DNA reads as TGTGCCAGCAGCAGTCCTAGCGGGGGGTACACAGATACGCAGTATTTT. Translation gives CASSSPSGGYTDTQYF.

The chain joins TRBV11-2 to TRBJ2-2, with D perhaps TRBD1 (5 bases). Trimming stripped 4 bases from V and 4 bases from J, with 19 bases between. CDR1 is SGHAT and CDR2 is FQNNGV in the germline V gene. The CDR3 is made up of 17 amino acids. The CDR3: CASSSGQARVRTGELFF. DNA of the CDR3: TGTGCCAGCAGCTCAGGGCAAGCGAGAGTGCGCACCGGGGAGCTGTTTTTT.

On this clonotype itself: Since the CDR3 does not end with the conserved phenylalanine or tryptophan, this likely comes from a read error. The rearrangement links TRBV11-2 to TRBJ2-7, with 7 bases aligning to TRBD1. Trimming took 4 bases from V and 6 from J; bases not matched to a gene: 12. The germline gives CDR1 SGHAT, CDR2 FQNNGV. This CDR3 has 15 residues. CDR3: CASSSDLQGDGEQYL. CDR3 nucleotides: TGTGCCAGCAGCTCAGATTTGCAGGGGGATGGCGAGCAGTACTTA.

On this clonotype itself: An end of the junction differs from the germline gene, which may be a read error. The gene calls are TRBV11-2 and TRBJ1-1; D is unresolved. This CDR3 spans 13 amino acids. Germline V gene data show CDR1 as SGHAT and CDR2 as FQNNGV. This chain's CDR3 is CTSSLVSMAAAFF. CDR3 coding DNA: TGTACCAGCAGCTTAGTTTCTATGGCTGCAGCTTTTTTT.

The chain links TRBV5-1 to TRBJ2-3; either TRBD1 or TRBD2 may fit D (5 bases each). V was cut by 8 bases and J by 2 bases, with 18 bases left in between. The CDR3 totals 15 residues. Germline CDR1 SGHRS, CDR2 YFSETQ. CDR3 loop: CARSARGTNTDTQYF. The CDR3 nucleotides read TGCGCCAGGAGCGCCCGGGGCACCAACACAGATACGCAGTATTTT.

In its sample, this clonotype was seen many times. The chain carries TRBV6-2 or TRBV6-3 and TRBJ2-3, with D uncertain. Germline V lookup: CDR1 MNHEY, CDR2 SVGEGT. V gave up 0 bases and J gave up 3 bases, with 10 bases separating them. This CDR3 region has 15 residues. DNA of the CDR3: TGTGCCAGCAGTTACTCGTTCGCTCGAACAGATACGCAGTATTTT. This codes for CASSYSFARTDTQYF.

Of note for this clonotype: The junction differs from germline at one of its ends, possibly a read error. V and J are TRBV29-1 and TRBJ2-1, with TRBD2 identical over 12 bases. The CDR3 is 13 amino acids. Germline loops: CDR1 SQVTM, CDR2 ANQGSEA. The CDR3 sequence: CSVAGLAGNEQFF. CDR3 sequence (DNA): TGCAGCGTTGCAGGACTAGCGGGAAACGAGCAGTTCTTT.

Points on this clonotype: A single base separates this from a much larger clone, so it may be a read error. The chain couples TRBV6-5 to TRBJ1-6; possibly TRBD1 for D (6 bases). This CDR3 is built from 15 residues. Germline-derived CDR1 and CDR2 are MNHEY and SVGAGI. The CDR3 bases are TGTGCCAGCTGTTACGGCAGGGGAGGAAATTCACCCCTCCACTTT. It codes for CASCYGRGGNSPLHF.

The chain has TRBV11-2 and TRBJ2-7; 12 bases are a match to TRBD2. Germline loops: CDR1 SGHAT, CDR2 FQNNGV. The CDR3 consists of 19 residues. The CDR3 coding sequence is TGTACCAACAGTCCTAGCGGGAGGGCCCGGATATTTTGGTCCTACGAGCAGTACTTC. It encodes CTNSPSGRARIFWSYEQYF. Variable domain in full (rest from reference TRBV11-2 and TRBJ2-7): EAGVAQSPRYKIIEKRQSVAFWCNPISGHATLYWYQQILGQGPKLLIQFQNNGVVDDSQLPKDRFSAERLKGVDSTLKIQPAKLEDSAVYLCTNSPSGRARIFWSYEQYFGPGTRLTVT.

This clonotype is medium-sized by share. This sequence joins TRBV11-1 and TRBJ2-5, with D perhaps given as TRBD1 or TRBD2 (5 bases each). The CDR3 is made up of 13 amino acids. V shed 6 bases and J shed 8 bases, with 16 bases lying between them. The germline V gene has CDR1 SGHAT and CDR2 FQDESV (reference sequence). The CDR3 DNA follows: TGTGCCAGCAGAAGCCGGGACCACGGCACCCAGTACTTC. This codes for CASRSRDHGTQYF.

This clonotype was recorded only once. A read error may be the cause here, since a much bigger clone is one base away. The rearrangement joins TRBV28 to TRBJ2-2; perhaps TRBD2 as D (5 bases). There are 15 residues in the CDR3. Per germline, CDR1 MDHEN and CDR2 SYDVKM. In DNA, the CDR3 is TGTGCCAGCAGTTTACCTAGCTTAGAGGCCGGGAAGCTGTTTTTT. Its translation is CASSLPSLEAGKLFF.